This T cell receptor (beta chain) was identified during a study of cytomegalovirus exposure and HLA in healthy donors. Study-wide findings and caveats: In vitro work confirmed that a few CMV-associated chains recognize CMV antigens.

Researchers ran the PCR with 60 Vbeta and 13 Jbeta primers. Method: immunoSEQ multiplex PCR; TCRdb's copy keeps in-frame clones and lacks some. The sample carries 150,000 to 200,000 clones, 75% to 80% recorded once. The count of this clone is one. Its antigen is not known. The CDR3 sequence is 13 residues long. Trimming cost V 6 bases and J 1 base, with 7 bases left between them. The germline V gene encodes CDR1 LGHNA and CDR2 YNFKEQ. The receptor was isolated from a man aged 50 to 60 in good health and CMV-seropositive. Sequencing used PBMCs. J is TRBJ2-1 and V is TRBV4-2, with D hard to call. The CDR3 region is CASRASSYNEQFF. DNA for the CDR3: TGTGCCAGCAGGGCTAGTTCCTACAATGAGCAGTTCTTC.